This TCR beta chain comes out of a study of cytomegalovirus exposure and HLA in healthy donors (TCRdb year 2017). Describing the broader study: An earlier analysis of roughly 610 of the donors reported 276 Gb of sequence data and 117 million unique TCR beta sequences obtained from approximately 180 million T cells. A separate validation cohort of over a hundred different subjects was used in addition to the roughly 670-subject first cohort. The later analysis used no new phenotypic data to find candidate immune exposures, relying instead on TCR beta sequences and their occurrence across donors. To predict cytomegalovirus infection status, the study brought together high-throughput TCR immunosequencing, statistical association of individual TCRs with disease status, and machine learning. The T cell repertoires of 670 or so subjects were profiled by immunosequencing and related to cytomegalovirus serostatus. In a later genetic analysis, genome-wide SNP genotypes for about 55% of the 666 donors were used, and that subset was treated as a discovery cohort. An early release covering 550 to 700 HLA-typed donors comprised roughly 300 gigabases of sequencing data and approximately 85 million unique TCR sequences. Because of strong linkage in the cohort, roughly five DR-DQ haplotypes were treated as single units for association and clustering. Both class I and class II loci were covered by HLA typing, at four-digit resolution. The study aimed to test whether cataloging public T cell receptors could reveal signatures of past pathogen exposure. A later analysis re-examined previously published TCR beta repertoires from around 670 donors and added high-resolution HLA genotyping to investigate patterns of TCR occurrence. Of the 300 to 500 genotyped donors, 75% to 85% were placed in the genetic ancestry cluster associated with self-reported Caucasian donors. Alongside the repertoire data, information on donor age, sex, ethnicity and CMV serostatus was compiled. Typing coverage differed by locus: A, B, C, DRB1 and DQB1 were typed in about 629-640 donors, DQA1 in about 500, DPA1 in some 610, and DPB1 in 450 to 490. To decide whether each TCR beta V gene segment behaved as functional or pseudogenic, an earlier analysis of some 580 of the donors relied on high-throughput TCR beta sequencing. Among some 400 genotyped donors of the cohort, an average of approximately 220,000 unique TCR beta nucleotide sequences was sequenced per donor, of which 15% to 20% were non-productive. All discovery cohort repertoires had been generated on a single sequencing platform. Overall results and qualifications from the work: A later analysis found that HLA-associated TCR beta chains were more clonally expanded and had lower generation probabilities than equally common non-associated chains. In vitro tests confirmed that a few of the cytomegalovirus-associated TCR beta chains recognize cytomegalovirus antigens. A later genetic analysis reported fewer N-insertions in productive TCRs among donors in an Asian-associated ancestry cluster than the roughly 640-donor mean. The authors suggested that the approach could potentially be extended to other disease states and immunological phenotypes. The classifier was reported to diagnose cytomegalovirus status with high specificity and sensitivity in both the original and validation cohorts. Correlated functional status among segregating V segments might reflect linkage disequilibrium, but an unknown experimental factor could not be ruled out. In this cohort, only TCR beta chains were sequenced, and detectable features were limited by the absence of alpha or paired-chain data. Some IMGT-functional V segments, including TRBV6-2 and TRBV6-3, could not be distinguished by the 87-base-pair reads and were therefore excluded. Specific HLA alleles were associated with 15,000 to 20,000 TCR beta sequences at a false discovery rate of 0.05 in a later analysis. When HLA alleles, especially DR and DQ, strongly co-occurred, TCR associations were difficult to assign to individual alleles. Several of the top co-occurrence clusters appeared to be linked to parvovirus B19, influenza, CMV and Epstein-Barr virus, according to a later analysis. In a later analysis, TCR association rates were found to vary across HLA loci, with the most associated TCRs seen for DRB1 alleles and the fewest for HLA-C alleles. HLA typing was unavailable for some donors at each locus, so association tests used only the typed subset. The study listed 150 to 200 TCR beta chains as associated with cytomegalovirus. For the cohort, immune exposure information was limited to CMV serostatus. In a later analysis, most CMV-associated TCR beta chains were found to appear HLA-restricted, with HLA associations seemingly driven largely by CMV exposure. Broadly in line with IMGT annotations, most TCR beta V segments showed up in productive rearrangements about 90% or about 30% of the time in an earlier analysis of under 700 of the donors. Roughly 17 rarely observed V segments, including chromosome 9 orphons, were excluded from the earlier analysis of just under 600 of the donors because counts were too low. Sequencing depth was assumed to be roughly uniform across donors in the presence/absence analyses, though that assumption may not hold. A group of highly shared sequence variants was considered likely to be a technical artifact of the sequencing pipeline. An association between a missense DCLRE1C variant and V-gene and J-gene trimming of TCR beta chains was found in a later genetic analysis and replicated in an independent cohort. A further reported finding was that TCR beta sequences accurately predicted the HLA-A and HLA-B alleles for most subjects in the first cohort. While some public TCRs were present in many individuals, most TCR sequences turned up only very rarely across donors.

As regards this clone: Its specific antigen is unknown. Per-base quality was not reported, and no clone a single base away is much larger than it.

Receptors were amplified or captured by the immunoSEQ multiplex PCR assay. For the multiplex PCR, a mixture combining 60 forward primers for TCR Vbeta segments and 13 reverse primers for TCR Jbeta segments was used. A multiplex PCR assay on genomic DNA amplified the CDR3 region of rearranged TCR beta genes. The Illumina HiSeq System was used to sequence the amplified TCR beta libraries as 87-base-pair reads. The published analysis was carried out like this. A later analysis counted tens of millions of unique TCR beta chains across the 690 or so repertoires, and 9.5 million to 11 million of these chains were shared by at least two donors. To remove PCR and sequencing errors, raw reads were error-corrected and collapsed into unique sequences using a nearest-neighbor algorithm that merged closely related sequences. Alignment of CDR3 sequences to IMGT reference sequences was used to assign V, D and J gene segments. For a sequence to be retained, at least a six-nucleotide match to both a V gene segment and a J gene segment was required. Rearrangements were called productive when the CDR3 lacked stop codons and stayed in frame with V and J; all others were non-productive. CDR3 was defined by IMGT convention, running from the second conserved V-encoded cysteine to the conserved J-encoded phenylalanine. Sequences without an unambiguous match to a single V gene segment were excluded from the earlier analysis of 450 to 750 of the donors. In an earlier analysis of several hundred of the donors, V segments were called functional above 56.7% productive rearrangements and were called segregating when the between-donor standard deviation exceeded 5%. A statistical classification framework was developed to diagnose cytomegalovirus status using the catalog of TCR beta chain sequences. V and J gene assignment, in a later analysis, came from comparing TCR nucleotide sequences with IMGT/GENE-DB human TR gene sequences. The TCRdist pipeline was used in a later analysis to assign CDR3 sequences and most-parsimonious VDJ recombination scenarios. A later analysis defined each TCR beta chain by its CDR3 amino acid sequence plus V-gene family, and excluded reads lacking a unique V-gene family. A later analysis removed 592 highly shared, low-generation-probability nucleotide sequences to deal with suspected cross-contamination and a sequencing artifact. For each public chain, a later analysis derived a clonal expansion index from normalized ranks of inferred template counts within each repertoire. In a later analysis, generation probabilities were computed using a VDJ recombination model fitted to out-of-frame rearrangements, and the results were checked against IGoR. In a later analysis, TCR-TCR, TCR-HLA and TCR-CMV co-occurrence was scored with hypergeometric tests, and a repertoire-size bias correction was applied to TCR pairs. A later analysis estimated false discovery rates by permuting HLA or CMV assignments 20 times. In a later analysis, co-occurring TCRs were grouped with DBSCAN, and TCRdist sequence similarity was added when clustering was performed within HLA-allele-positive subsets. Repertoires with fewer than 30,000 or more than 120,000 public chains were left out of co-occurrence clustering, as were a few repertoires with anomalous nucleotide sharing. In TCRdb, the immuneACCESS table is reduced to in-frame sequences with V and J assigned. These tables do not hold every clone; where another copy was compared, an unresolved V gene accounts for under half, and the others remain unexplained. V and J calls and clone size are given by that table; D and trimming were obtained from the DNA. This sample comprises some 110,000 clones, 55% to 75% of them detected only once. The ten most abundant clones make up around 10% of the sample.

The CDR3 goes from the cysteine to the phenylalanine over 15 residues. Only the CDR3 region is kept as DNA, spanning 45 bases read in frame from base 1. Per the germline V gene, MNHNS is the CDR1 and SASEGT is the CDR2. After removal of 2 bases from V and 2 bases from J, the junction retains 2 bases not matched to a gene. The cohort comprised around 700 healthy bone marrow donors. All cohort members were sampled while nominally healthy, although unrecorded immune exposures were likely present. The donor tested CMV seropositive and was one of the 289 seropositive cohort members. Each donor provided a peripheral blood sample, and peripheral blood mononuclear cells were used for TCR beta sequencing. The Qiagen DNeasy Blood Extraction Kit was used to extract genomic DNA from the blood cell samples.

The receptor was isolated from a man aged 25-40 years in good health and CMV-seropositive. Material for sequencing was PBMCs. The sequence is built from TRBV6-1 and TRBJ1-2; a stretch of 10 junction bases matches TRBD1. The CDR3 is CASSERTGGNYGYTF. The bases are TGTGCCAGCAGTGAACGGACAGGGGGGAACTATGGCTACACCTTC.